This is a list of T cell receptor beta chains from one sample in a study of T cell repertoires and HLA-DP antigens. These receptors have no known antigen. Here immunoSEQ multiplex PCR was the method, and the copy in TCRdb shows in-frame clones only, minus some. The sample carries 90,000 to 130,000 clones, more than 85% recorded once. Input material: CD4+ T cells from PBMCs. The receptors shown here come from a woman aged 18 to 35 in good health and CMV-seronegative. Both conserved end residues are part of each CDR3. Fields, in order: CDR3 length, J gene, V gene, D gene, clone size, CDR3 protein, CDR3 DNA. D genes are given only for firm matches. For some rows the clone size is stated as once, few or many, or as a class when expanded; others skip it.

CDR3 length: 17; J gene: TRBJ1-2; V gene: TRBV7-9; D gene: -; clone size: -; CDR3 protein: CASSFSDPGVPNYGYTF; CDR3 DNA: TGTGCCAGCAGCTTTTCGGACCCAGGGGTGCCTAACTATGGCTACACCTTC
CDR3 length: 13; J gene: TRBJ2-6; V gene: TRBV12-5; D gene: -; clone size: -; CDR3 protein: CASALSGANVLTF; CDR3 DNA: TGTGCTAGTGCACTATCTGGGGCCAACGTCCTGACTTTC
CDR3 length: 18; J gene: TRBJ2-5; V gene: TRBV5-8; D gene: TRBD2; clone size: -; CDR3 protein: CASSSGTSPSNLQETQYF; CDR3 DNA: TGTGCCAGCAGCTCGGGGACTAGCCCTTCAAACCTCCAAGAGACCCAGTACTTC
CDR3 length: 13; J gene: TRBJ2-7; V gene: TRBV18; D gene: -; clone size: -; CDR3 protein: CASSLDTYYEQYF; CDR3 DNA: TGTGCCAGCTCACTAGACACGTACTACGAGCAGTACTTC
CDR3 length: 13; J gene: TRBJ2-5; V gene: TRBV5-1; D gene: -; clone size: -; CDR3 protein: CASTQLRGETQYF; CDR3 DNA: TGCGCCAGCACCCAACTGAGGGGAGAGACCCAGTACTTC
CDR3 length: 13; J gene: TRBJ1-2; V gene: TRBV6-5; D gene: -; clone size: -; CDR3 protein: CASSKGLNYGYTF; CDR3 DNA: TGTGCCAGCAGCAAGGGGCTCAACTATGGCTACACCTTC
CDR3 length: 13; J gene: TRBJ2-5; V gene: TRBV7-8; D gene: -; clone size: -; CDR3 protein: CASRWRARETQYF; CDR3 DNA: TGTGCCAGCCGCTGGAGGGCGCGAGAGACCCAGTACTTC
CDR3 length: 16; J gene: TRBJ2-5; V gene: TRBV11-2; D gene: TRBD2; clone size: -; CDR3 protein: CASSLVGGALWKTQYF; CDR3 DNA: TGTGCCAGCAGCTTAGTCGGGGGGGCCTTGTGGAAGACCCAGTACTTC
CDR3 length: 15; J gene: TRBJ1-2; V gene: TRBV7-2; D gene: TRBD1; clone size: -; CDR3 protein: CASSLKQGDNYGYTF; CDR3 DNA: TGTGCCAGCAGCCTAAAACAGGGGGATAACTATGGCTACACCTTC
CDR3 length: 15; J gene: TRBJ1-3; V gene: TRBV6-6; D gene: -; clone size: -; CDR3 protein: CASRNRVSSGNTIYF; CDR3 DNA: TGTGCCAGCAGGAACAGAGTCTCCTCTGGAAACACCATATATTTT
CDR3 length: 17; J gene: TRBJ1-6; V gene: TRBV7-2; D gene: TRBD1; clone size: -; CDR3 protein: CASSLTGVLPYNSPLHF; CDR3 DNA: TGTGCCAGCAGCTTAACAGGGGTCCTACCTTATAATTCACCCCTCCACTTT
CDR3 length: 16; J gene: TRBJ2-7; V gene: TRBV5-1; D gene: TRBD2; clone size: -; CDR3 protein: CASSSYETSGSYEQYF; CDR3 DNA: TGCGCCAGCAGCTCCTACGAGACTAGCGGCTCCTACGAGCAGTACTTC
CDR3 length: 17; J gene: TRBJ2-1; V gene: TRBV18; D gene: TRBD1; clone size: -; CDR3 protein: CASSPTGTGGTYNEQFF; CDR3 DNA: TGTGCCAGCTCACCAACCGGGACAGGGGGCACCTACAATGAGCAGTTCTTC
CDR3 length: 13; J gene: TRBJ2-7; V gene: TRBV6-5; D gene: -; clone size: -; CDR3 protein: CASRRGSSYEQYF; CDR3 DNA: TGTGCCAGCCGCAGGGGCAGCTCCTACGAGCAGTACTTC
CDR3 length: 12; J gene: TRBJ2-5; V gene: TRBV12-5; D gene: -; clone size: -; CDR3 protein: CASGVASSTQYF; CDR3 DNA: TGTGCTAGTGGAGTAGCGTCGTCGACCCAGTACTTC
CDR3 length: 14; J gene: TRBJ1-2; V gene: TRBV2; D gene: -; clone size: -; CDR3 protein: CASSDPGASYGYTF; CDR3 DNA: TGTGCCAGCAGTGACCCGGGGGCTAGCTATGGCTACACCTTC
CDR3 length: 14; J gene: TRBJ1-2; V gene: TRBV7-9; D gene: -; clone size: few; CDR3 protein: CASSPKVLLSGYTF; CDR3 DNA: TGTGCCAGCAGCCCCAAAGTGCTCCTATCTGGGTACACCTTC
CDR3 length: 12; J gene: TRBJ2-3; V gene: TRBV7-3; D gene: -; clone size: -; CDR3 protein: CASSLGTDTQYF; CDR3 DNA: TGTGCCAGCAGCTTAGGCACAGATACGCAGTATTTT
CDR3 length: 15; J gene: TRBJ1-4; V gene: TRBV7-6; D gene: -; clone size: once; CDR3 protein: CASSLVDGTNEKLFF; CDR3 DNA: TGTGCCAGCAGCTTAGTGGACGGAACTAATGAAAAACTGTTTTTT
CDR3 length: 18; J gene: TRBJ2-6; V gene: TRBV5-1; D gene: TRBD1; clone size: -; CDR3 protein: CASSFPTGSISGANVLTF; CDR3 DNA: TGCGCCAGCAGCTTTCCGACAGGGTCTATTTCTGGGGCCAACGTCCTGACTTTC
CDR3 length: 17; J gene: TRBJ2-5; V gene: TRBV27; D gene: -; clone size: -; CDR3 protein: CASSLWGDRIPQETQYF; CDR3 DNA: TGTGCCAGCAGTTTATGGGGAGACAGGATCCCCCAAGAGACCCAGTACTTC
CDR3 length: 16; J gene: TRBJ2-3; V gene: TRBV23-1; D gene: -; clone size: -; CDR3 protein: CASSQCVQGPADTQYF; CDR3 DNA: TGCGCCAGCAGTCAATGTGTGCAGGGTCCGGCAGATACGCAGTATTTT
CDR3 length: 15; J gene: TRBJ1-3; V gene: TRBV9; D gene: -; clone size: -; CDR3 protein: CASSPSGVRGNTIYF; CDR3 DNA: TGTGCCAGCAGCCCCTCGGGTGTTCGAGGAAACACCATATATTTT
CDR3 length: 14; J gene: TRBJ2-5; V gene: TRBV7-9; D gene: -; clone size: -; CDR3 protein: CASSQTGSGETQYF; CDR3 DNA: TGTGCCAGCAGCCAAACAGGGTCGGGAGAGACCCAGTACTTC
CDR3 length: 12; J gene: TRBJ1-2; V gene: TRBV18; D gene: -; clone size: -; CDR3 protein: CASSPDGYGYTF; CDR3 DNA: TGTGCCAGCTCACCTGATGGCTATGGCTACACCTTC
CDR3 length: 12; J gene: TRBJ2-1; V gene: TRBV18; D gene: -; clone size: -; CDR3 protein: CASSQFSNEQFF; CDR3 DNA: TGTGCCAGCTCACAATTTAGCAATGAGCAGTTCTTC
CDR3 length: 16; J gene: TRBJ2-2; V gene: TRBV7-3; D gene: -; clone size: -; CDR3 protein: CASSPQGPPNTGELFF; CDR3 DNA: TGTGCCAGCAGCCCTCAGGGGCCCCCGAACACCGGGGAGCTGTTTTTT
CDR3 length: 14; J gene: TRBJ1-1; V gene: TRBV7-2; D gene: -; clone size: -; CDR3 protein: CASSVQSLNTEAFF; CDR3 DNA: TGTGCCAGCAGCGTACAGAGTCTTAACACTGAAGCTTTCTTT
CDR3 length: 17; J gene: TRBJ1-4; V gene: TRBV27; D gene: TRBD1; clone size: once; CDR3 protein: CASRTTGGSVANEKLFF; CDR3 DNA: TGTGCCAGCAGAACTACAGGGGGCTCAGTTGCTAATGAAAAACTGTTTTTT
CDR3 length: 15; J gene: TRBJ2-2; V gene: TRBV19; D gene: TRBD2; clone size: -; CDR3 protein: CASSMTSGSAGELFF; CDR3 DNA: TGTGCCAGTAGTATGACTAGCGGGAGTGCCGGGGAGCTGTTTTTT
CDR3 length: 17; J gene: TRBJ1-1; V gene: TRBV4-1; D gene: -; clone size: -; CDR3 protein: CASSQPTRGSEGTEAFF; CDR3 DNA: TGCGCCAGCAGCCAACCCACCCGGGGGTCGGAGGGCACTGAAGCTTTCTTT
CDR3 length: 12; J gene: TRBJ1-1; V gene: TRBV5-1; D gene: -; clone size: -; CDR3 protein: CASSLTGIEAFF; CDR3 DNA: TGCGCCAGCAGCCTAACAGGGATTGAAGCTTTCTTT
CDR3 length: 12; J gene: TRBJ1-5; V gene: TRBV29-1; D gene: -; clone size: -; CDR3 protein: CSAKQGNQPQHF; CDR3 DNA: TGCAGCGCTAAACAGGGTAATCAGCCCCAGCATTTT
CDR3 length: 12; J gene: TRBJ1-2; V gene: TRBV28; D gene: -; clone size: once; CDR3 protein: CASSFKIYGYTF; CDR3 DNA: TGTGCCAGCAGTTTCAAGATCTATGGCTACACCTTC
CDR3 length: 15; J gene: TRBJ2-1; V gene: TRBV5-1; D gene: TRBD2; clone size: once; CDR3 protein: CASSPLAGEHNEQFF; CDR3 DNA: TGCGCCAGCAGCCCGCTCGCGGGAGAGCACAATGAGCAGTTCTTC
CDR3 length: 14; J gene: TRBJ2-2; V gene: TRBV10-3; D gene: TRBD2; clone size: -; CDR3 protein: CAIKRAGVSGELFF; CDR3 DNA: TGTGCCATCAAACGCGCGGGAGTTTCCGGGGAGCTGTTTTTT
CDR3 length: 15; J gene: TRBJ1-5; V gene: TRBV7-3; D gene: TRBD1; clone size: -; CDR3 protein: CASSQTGQGSEPQHF; CDR3 DNA: TGTGCCAGCAGCCAAACGGGACAGGGGTCGGAGCCCCAGCATTTT
CDR3 length: 18; J gene: TRBJ2-6; V gene: TRBV7-3; D gene: -; clone size: -; CDR3 protein: CASSSRGTSKSGANVLTF; CDR3 DNA: TGTGCCAGCAGCTCCCGCGGGACATCCAAGTCTGGGGCCAACGTCCTGACTTTC
CDR3 length: 12; J gene: TRBJ2-1; V gene: TRBV6-5; D gene: -; clone size: -; CDR3 protein: CASSRRGNEQFF; CDR3 DNA: TGTGCCAGCAGCAGGAGGGGCAATGAGCAGTTCTTC
CDR3 length: 14; J gene: TRBJ2-1; V gene: TRBV9; D gene: TRBD2; clone size: -; CDR3 protein: CASSGGTSKSEQFF; CDR3 DNA: TGTGCCAGCAGCGGCGGGACTAGCAAGAGTGAGCAGTTCTTC
CDR3 length: 14; J gene: TRBJ2-2; V gene: TRBV14; D gene: -; clone size: -; CDR3 protein: CASSQDLNTGELFF; CDR3 DNA: TGTGCCAGCAGCCAAGACCTGAACACCGGGGAGCTGTTTTTT
CDR3 length: 14; J gene: TRBJ2-7; V gene: TRBV6-1; D gene: -; clone size: -; CDR3 protein: CASSEPGGTYEQYF; CDR3 DNA: TGTGCCAGCAGTGAGCCGGGCGGGACCTACGAGCAGTACTTC
CDR3 length: 16; J gene: TRBJ2-5; V gene: TRBV11-3; D gene: TRBD2; clone size: -; CDR3 protein: CASSLGASGRDETQYF; CDR3 DNA: TGTGCCAGCAGCCTGGGGGCTAGCGGGAGGGACGAGACCCAGTACTTC
CDR3 length: 15; J gene: TRBJ2-7; V gene: TRBV2; D gene: TRBD1; clone size: -; CDR3 protein: CASSPDRASSYEQYF; CDR3 DNA: TGTGCCAGCAGCCCAGACAGGGCGAGCTCCTACGAGCAGTACTTC
CDR3 length: 15; J gene: TRBJ2-3; V gene: TRBV19; D gene: -; clone size: -; CDR3 protein: CASSIGGRSTDTQYF; CDR3 DNA: TGTGCCAGTAGTATAGGGGGCAGAAGCACAGATACGCAGTATTTT
CDR3 length: 16; J gene: TRBJ2-7; V gene: TRBV7-9; D gene: TRBD2; clone size: -; CDR3 protein: CASSLGSGTTVMEQYF; CDR3 DNA: TGTGCCAGCAGCTTAGGGTCCGGGACTACCGTGATGGAGCAGTACTTC
CDR3 length: 16; J gene: TRBJ1-3; V gene: TRBV28; D gene: -; clone size: -; CDR3 protein: CASSSPGTPMGNTIYF; CDR3 DNA: TGTGCCAGCAGTTCCCCCGGGACGCCGATGGGAAACACCATATATTTT
CDR3 length: 13; J gene: TRBJ2-7; V gene: TRBV18; D gene: -; clone size: -; CDR3 protein: CASSPRQSYEQYF; CDR3 DNA: TGTGCCAGCTCACCCCGACAGTCCTACGAGCAGTACTTC
CDR3 length: 13; J gene: TRBJ1-1; V gene: TRBV7-2; D gene: -; clone size: -; CDR3 protein: CASSLLGTTEAFF; CDR3 DNA: TGTGCCAGCAGCTTATTGGGGACCACTGAAGCTTTCTTT
CDR3 length: 15; J gene: TRBJ2-1; V gene: TRBV9; D gene: TRBD2; clone size: -; CDR3 protein: CASSVGGSNYNEQFF; CDR3 DNA: TGTGCCAGCAGCGTCGGCGGGAGTAACTACAATGAGCAGTTCTTC
CDR3 length: 16; J gene: TRBJ1-1; V gene: TRBV6-5; D gene: TRBD1; clone size: -; CDR3 protein: CASSSLRGRGRREAFF; CDR3 DNA: TGTGCCAGCAGTTCGCTAAGGGGGCGCGGGCGGAGGGAAGCTTTCTTT
CDR3 length: 13; J gene: TRBJ1-4; V gene: TRBV18; D gene: -; clone size: -; CDR3 protein: CASSRDTNEKLFF; CDR3 DNA: TGTGCCAGCTCACGGGACACGAATGAAAAACTGTTTTTT
CDR3 length: 15; J gene: TRBJ1-3; V gene: TRBV7-6; D gene: -; clone size: -; CDR3 protein: CASSLFQGTGNTIYF; CDR3 DNA: TGTGCCAGCAGCTTATTCCAGGGAACTGGAAACACCATATATTTT
CDR3 length: 15; J gene: TRBJ2-2; V gene: TRBV2; D gene: TRBD1; clone size: -; CDR3 protein: CASSEAGRGIGELFF; CDR3 DNA: TGTGCCAGCAGTGAAGCCGGCAGGGGGATCGGGGAGCTGTTTTTT
CDR3 length: 12; J gene: TRBJ2-7; V gene: TRBV28; D gene: -; clone size: -; CDR3 protein: CASSLAAREQYF; CDR3 DNA: TGTGCCAGCAGTTTAGCCGCCCGCGAGCAGTACTTC
CDR3 length: 11; J gene: TRBJ2-7; V gene: TRBV5-6; D gene: -; clone size: -; CDR3 protein: CASSYHYEQYF; CDR3 DNA: TGTGCCAGCAGCTACCACTACGAGCAGTACTTC
CDR3 length: 17; J gene: TRBJ1-1; V gene: TRBV6-4; D gene: -; clone size: -; CDR3 protein: CASSFPGHTTVVPEAFF; CDR3 DNA: TGTGCCAGCAGTTTCCCGGGACACACAACAGTGGTCCCTGAAGCTTTCTTT
CDR3 length: 14; J gene: TRBJ2-5; V gene: TRBV5-1; D gene: -; clone size: -; CDR3 protein: CASRHPDPQETQYF; CDR3 DNA: TGCGCCAGCAGACATCCAGACCCCCAAGAGACCCAGTACTTC
CDR3 length: 14; J gene: TRBJ1-5; V gene: TRBV28; D gene: -; clone size: -; CDR3 protein: CASSPPYSNQPQHF; CDR3 DNA: TGTGCCAGCAGTCCACCGTATAGCAATCAGCCCCAGCATTTT
CDR3 length: 13; J gene: TRBJ1-2; V gene: TRBV10-1; D gene: -; clone size: -; CDR3 protein: CASSADYSYGYTF; CDR3 DNA: TGCGCCAGCAGTGCTGACTACTCCTATGGCTACACCTTC